This T cell receptor beta chain was identified in a study of cytomegalovirus exposure and HLA in healthy donors. Study conclusions and caveats: Specific recognition of CMV antigens was confirmed in vitro for a few chains (all CMV-associated).

Primers: 60 Vbeta forward and 13 Jbeta reverse. Sequenced by immunoSEQ multiplex PCR; TCRdb stores in-frame clones only, minus some. The sample yields over 150,000 clones, approximately 71% seen once. This clone was detected once. Its antigen is as yet unknown. CDR3 length equals 13 residues. V gave up 6 bases and J gave up 2 bases; unmatched junction bases: 3. Germline V CDR1 and CDR2: LNHDA, SQIVND (reference sequence). The chain carries TRBV19 and TRBJ2-7, with 8 bases matching TRBD2. Sequencing was carried out using PBMCs. The receptor was isolated from a man aged 45 to 65 in good health and CMV-seronegative. CDR3 region: CASRLRGAYEQYF. In DNA, the CDR3 is TGTGCCAGTAGGTTGCGGGGGGCCTACGAGCAGTACTTC.